This T cell receptor (beta chain) appears in the sequencing data of a study of cytomegalovirus exposure and HLA in healthy donors. On the study more broadly: A data release that came early held tens of millions of unique TCRs from HLA-typed donors.

In germline, CDR1 is MNHEY, CDR2 SVGAGI. The CDR3 has 13 residues. J lost 5 bases, V lost 2 bases, and 2 bases had no gene match. Study observations and caveats: Reportedly, TCR beta sequences accurately predicted HLA-A and HLA-B alleles in most subjects.

Vbeta (60) and Jbeta (13) primers were used in the PCR. The method was immunoSEQ multiplex PCR; TCRdb's version includes in-frame clones alone and lacks a portion of them. The table has fewer than 150,000 clones, roughly 85% seen once. In the case of this clone: What it recognizes is unknown.

Sequenced input: PBMCs. This sequence originates from a woman in her twenties or thirties in good health and CMV-seropositive. J is TRBJ2-5 and V is TRBV6-5, with 7 bases identical to TRBD1. Written as DNA, the CDR3 is TGTGCCAGCAGTTACACACAGGGGGAGACCCAGTACTTC. The encoded protein is CASSYTQGETQYF.